This is a list of T cell receptor beta chains from one sample in a study of neoadjuvant anti-PD-1 for oral cavity cancer. The data were produced by immunoSEQ multiplex PCR, yet TCRdb's version contains in-frame clones alone and is incomplete. This table has roughly 40,000 clones, around 79% appearing once. The sequenced sample was PBMCs, obtained after nivolumab (anti-PD-1) treatment. The origin of the receptors is a person aged 35-79 years with oral cavity squamous cell carcinoma. Both conserved end residues are part of each CDR3. The order of the fields is D gene, clone size, V gene, J gene, CDR3 protein, CDR3 DNA. The D gene is left open where the match is weak. Expanded clones get a size class; other rows say once, few or many, or leave the size out.

d_gene: -; abundance: -; v_gene: TRBV5-5; j_gene: TRBJ1-2; CDR3aa: CASSPRVEGDYGYTF; CDR3nt: TGTGCCAGCAGCCCCCGGGTAGAGGGTGACTATGGCTACACCTTC
d_gene: -; abundance: -; v_gene: TRBV27; j_gene: TRBJ1-1; CDR3aa: CASSPQGSFEAFF; CDR3nt: TGTGCCAGCAGTCCGCAGGGTTCATTTGAAGCTTTCTTT
d_gene: -; abundance: -; v_gene: TRBV7-9; j_gene: TRBJ2-5; CDR3aa: CASSLAGGAAQYF; CDR3nt: TGTGCCAGCAGCTTAGCTGGCGGTGCGGCCCAGTACTTC
d_gene: TRBD1; abundance: once; v_gene: TRBV28; j_gene: TRBJ2-1; CDR3aa: CASSPSPGTGDNEQFF; CDR3nt: TGTGCCAGCAGCCCCTCCCCCGGGACAGGGGACAATGAGCAGTTCTTC
d_gene: -; abundance: -; v_gene: TRBV9; j_gene: TRBJ2-1; CDR3aa: CASSRGGPSYNEQFF; CDR3nt: TGTGCCAGCAGCCGGGGCGGCCCTTCCTACAATGAGCAGTTCTTC
d_gene: -; abundance: -; v_gene: TRBV5-1; j_gene: TRBJ2-3; CDR3aa: CASRGGGSTDTQYF; CDR3nt: TGCGCCAGCAGAGGTGGGGGAAGCACAGATACGCAGTATTTT
d_gene: TRBD2; abundance: -; v_gene: TRBV7-9; j_gene: TRBJ2-3; CDR3aa: CASSLSRGGTDTQYF; CDR3nt: TGTGCCAGCAGCTTAAGTCGGGGGGGCACAGATACGCAGTATTTT
d_gene: -; abundance: -; v_gene: TRBV14; j_gene: TRBJ2-1; CDR3aa: CASSQDLVNEQFF; CDR3nt: TGTGCCAGCAGCCAAGACCTAGTTAATGAGCAGTTCTTC
d_gene: -; abundance: -; v_gene: TRBV11-2; j_gene: TRBJ1-1; CDR3aa: CASGIGGIEAFF; CDR3nt: TGTGCCAGCGGCATAGGGGGTATTGAAGCTTTCTTT
d_gene: TRBD1; abundance: -; v_gene: TRBV19; j_gene: TRBJ2-7; CDR3aa: CASSPDRGWNEQYF; CDR3nt: TGTGCCAGTAGTCCCGACAGGGGGTGGAACGAGCAGTACTTC
d_gene: TRBD2; abundance: -; v_gene: TRBV7-2; j_gene: TRBJ2-1; CDR3aa: CASSSAGGPGNEQFF; CDR3nt: TGTGCCAGCAGCAGCGCGGGGGGGCCGGGCAATGAGCAGTTCTTC
d_gene: -; abundance: few; v_gene: TRBV19; j_gene: TRBJ1-4; CDR3aa: CASRAGASEKLFF; CDR3nt: TGTGCCAGTAGAGCGGGGGCTAGTGAAAAACTGTTTTTT
d_gene: -; abundance: -; v_gene: TRBV5-4; j_gene: TRBJ2-2; CDR3aa: CASSLGGQNTGELFF; CDR3nt: TGTGCCAGCAGCTTGGGTGGACAGAACACCGGGGAGCTGTTTTTT
d_gene: -; abundance: few; v_gene: TRBV14; j_gene: TRBJ1-6; CDR3aa: CASSREAGRYSPLHF; CDR3nt: TGTGCCAGCAGCCGTGAGGCGGGGAGATATTCACCCCTCCACTTT
d_gene: TRBD1; abundance: once; v_gene: TRBV13; j_gene: TRBJ1-2; CDR3aa: CASSLDRVGGYTF; CDR3nt: TGTGCCAGCAGCCTAGACAGGGTAGGTGGCTACACCTTC
d_gene: TRBD2; abundance: -; v_gene: TRBV4-1; j_gene: TRBJ2-2; CDR3aa: CASSLILGGGRLSTGELFF; CDR3nt: TGCGCCAGCAGCCTCATTTTGGGAGGCGGGAGACTATCCACCGGGGAGCTGTTTTTT
d_gene: TRBD2; abundance: -; v_gene: TRBV14; j_gene: TRBJ2-5; CDR3aa: CASSLTGTSGQETQYF; CDR3nt: TGTGCCAGCAGCCTTACCGGGACTAGCGGTCAAGAGACCCAGTACTTC
d_gene: TRBD1; abundance: -; v_gene: TRBV27; j_gene: TRBJ1-5; CDR3aa: CASKVGQALNQPQHF; CDR3nt: TGTGCCAGCAAGGTTGGACAGGCCCTAAATCAGCCCCAGCATTTT
d_gene: -; abundance: -; v_gene: TRBV27; j_gene: TRBJ1-5; CDR3aa: CASSPRGGSNQPQHF; CDR3nt: TGTGCCAGCAGCCCACGGGGGGGAAGCAATCAGCCCCAGCATTTT
d_gene: -; abundance: -; v_gene: TRBV28; j_gene: TRBJ1-2; CDR3aa: CASTVSPSNYGYTF; CDR3nt: TGTGCCAGCACCGTCAGCCCGTCAAACTATGGCTACACCTTC
d_gene: -; abundance: once; v_gene: TRBV20-1; j_gene: TRBJ2-7; CDR3aa: CSAGSTYEQYF; CDR3nt: TGCAGTGCGGGCAGTACCTACGAGCAGTACTTC
d_gene: TRBD2; abundance: -; v_gene: TRBV15; j_gene: TRBJ2-3; CDR3aa: CATSRSGREDTQYF; CDR3nt: TGTGCCACCAGCAGGAGCGGGAGGGAAGATACGCAGTATTTT
d_gene: -; abundance: -; v_gene: TRBV5-1; j_gene: TRBJ2-7; CDR3aa: CASSLDLTVIEQYF; CDR3nt: TGCGCCAGCAGCTTGGATTTGACAGTTATTGAGCAGTACTTC
d_gene: -; abundance: few; v_gene: TRBV25-1; j_gene: TRBJ2-7; CDR3aa: CASSRDGLGSNEQYF; CDR3nt: TGTGCCAGCAGTAGGGATGGACTGGGGAGCAACGAGCAGTACTTC
d_gene: TRBD1; abundance: -; v_gene: TRBV4-1; j_gene: TRBJ2-5; CDR3aa: CASSMTDRGWGETQYF; CDR3nt: TGCGCCAGCAGCATGACTGACAGGGGTTGGGGGGAGACCCAGTACTTC
d_gene: -; abundance: -; v_gene: TRBV5-1; j_gene: TRBJ2-7; CDR3aa: CASSLAGNEQYF; CDR3nt: TGCGCCAGCAGCTTGGCCGGGAACGAGCAGTACTTC
d_gene: -; abundance: -; v_gene: TRBV7-9; j_gene: TRBJ2-1; CDR3aa: CASSFLASSYNEQFF; CDR3nt: TGTGCCAGCAGCTTCCTAGCGAGCTCCTACAATGAGCAGTTCTTC
d_gene: -; abundance: -; v_gene: TRBV2; j_gene: TRBJ2-1; CDR3aa: CASSGRAGEQFF; CDR3nt: TGTGCCAGCTCGGGTCGGGCGGGTGAGCAGTTCTTC
d_gene: -; abundance: few; v_gene: TRBV5-1; j_gene: TRBJ1-2; CDR3aa: CASSLTSGYGYTF; CDR3nt: TGCGCCAGCAGCTTGACGTCCGGCTATGGCTACACCTTC
d_gene: -; abundance: -; v_gene: TRBV28; j_gene: TRBJ1-5; CDR3aa: CASISGVGPQHF; CDR3nt: TGTGCCAGCATTTCGGGGGTTGGGCCCCAGCATTTT
d_gene: TRBD1; abundance: -; v_gene: TRBV5-4; j_gene: TRBJ2-1; CDR3aa: CASSFDRRQGTNEQFF; CDR3nt: TGTGCCAGCAGCTTCGACCGTAGACAGGGAACAAATGAGCAGTTCTTC
d_gene: TRBD2; abundance: -; v_gene: TRBV27; j_gene: TRBJ2-3; CDR3aa: CASSYLSTSGSQDTQYF; CDR3nt: TGTGCCAGCAGTTACCTATCGACTAGCGGGAGTCAAGATACGCAGTATTTT
d_gene: TRBD2; abundance: -; v_gene: TRBV29-1; j_gene: TRBJ2-2; CDR3aa: CSVEISSGGYGELFF; CDR3nt: TGCAGCGTTGAAATTTCTAGCGGGGGGTACGGGGAGCTGTTTTTT
d_gene: -; abundance: -; v_gene: TRBV19; j_gene: TRBJ2-7; CDR3aa: CASSYGLTYEQYF; CDR3nt: TGTGCCAGTAGCTACGGACTAACCTACGAGCAGTACTTC
d_gene: -; abundance: -; v_gene: TRBV6-4; j_gene: TRBJ2-3; CDR3aa: CASSDNDFTDTQYF; CDR3nt: TGTGCCAGCAGTGACAATGACTTCACAGATACGCAGTATTTT
d_gene: -; abundance: -; v_gene: TRBV7-9; j_gene: TRBJ1-1; CDR3aa: CASSLSLMNTEAFF; CDR3nt: TGTGCCAGCAGCCTGTCATTGATGAACACTGAAGCTTTCTTT
d_gene: TRBD1; abundance: -; v_gene: TRBV5-1; j_gene: TRBJ2-3; CDR3aa: CASSLGGQGRHTQYF; CDR3nt: TGCGCCAGCAGCTTGGGAGGACAGGGTAGACATACGCAGTATTTT
d_gene: -; abundance: -; v_gene: TRBV7-2; j_gene: TRBJ2-4; CDR3aa: CASSLAIVGANIQYF; CDR3nt: TGTGCCAGCAGCTTAGCAATAGTGGGAGCTAACATTCAGTACTTC
d_gene: TRBD1; abundance: few; v_gene: TRBV2; j_gene: TRBJ1-5; CDR3aa: CASNVQGAGNQPQHF; CDR3nt: TGTGCCAGCAATGTACAGGGGGCGGGAAATCAGCCCCAGCATTTT
d_gene: -; abundance: -; v_gene: TRBV7-8; j_gene: TRBJ2-1; CDR3aa: CASRQTGPGNEQFF; CDR3nt: TGTGCCAGCAGACAAACAGGTCCTGGGAATGAGCAGTTCTTC
d_gene: TRBD2; abundance: once; v_gene: TRBV9; j_gene: TRBJ2-3; CDR3aa: CASSVVGFTSGITDTQYF; CDR3nt: TGTGCCAGCAGCGTAGTCGGATTTACTAGCGGAATCACAGATACGCAGTATTTT
d_gene: -; abundance: few; v_gene: TRBV7-6; j_gene: TRBJ1-6; CDR3aa: CASSLGGRVGSPLHF; CDR3nt: TGTGCCAGCAGCTTAGGGGGCCGCGTGGGCTCACCCCTCCACTTT
d_gene: TRBD1; abundance: -; v_gene: TRBV28; j_gene: TRBJ1-1; CDR3aa: CASSVPALGTGVSSFF; CDR3nt: TGTGCCAGCAGTGTTCCGGCTCTGGGGACAGGGGTTTCATCTTTCTTT
d_gene: -; abundance: -; v_gene: TRBV7-9; j_gene: TRBJ1-3; CDR3aa: CASSADSGNTIYF; CDR3nt: TGTGCCAGCTCTGCGGACTCTGGAAACACCATATATTTT
d_gene: -; abundance: medium-sized; v_gene: TRBV5-6; j_gene: TRBJ2-7; CDR3aa: CASSSLMKAEQYF; CDR3nt: TGTGCCAGCAGCTCATTGATGAAGGCCGAGCAGTACTTC
d_gene: -; abundance: once; v_gene: TRBV19; j_gene: TRBJ1-5; CDR3aa: CASNLIGWGKTQHF; CDR3nt: TGTGCCAGTAACTTAATAGGGTGGGGCAAGACCCAGCATTTT
d_gene: -; abundance: -; v_gene: TRBV30; j_gene: TRBJ2-3; CDR3aa: CAWSGVDISTDTQYF; CDR3nt: TGTGCCTGGAGTGGAGTGGATATTAGCACAGATACGCAGTATTTT
d_gene: -; abundance: -; v_gene: TRBV19; j_gene: TRBJ2-3; CDR3aa: CASSMFRGTDTQYF; CDR3nt: TGTGCCAGTAGTATGTTCCGGGGCACAGATACGCAGTATTTT
d_gene: -; abundance: -; v_gene: TRBV6-6; j_gene: TRBJ1-6; CDR3aa: CASSYSGNNSPLHF; CDR3nt: TGTGCCAGCAGTTACTCCGGCAACAATTCACCCCTCCACTTT
d_gene: -; abundance: -; v_gene: TRBV30; j_gene: TRBJ1-5; CDR3aa: CAGGGTGNQPQHF; CDR3nt: TGTGCCGGCGGAGGGACCGGGAATCAGCCCCAGCATTTT
d_gene: -; abundance: -; v_gene: TRBV7-8; j_gene: TRBJ1-1; CDR3aa: CASSLDHLRPGTEAFF; CDR3nt: TGTGCCAGCAGCTTAGATCATCTCCGACCGGGCACTGAAGCTTTCTTT
d_gene: -; abundance: -; v_gene: TRBV15; j_gene: TRBJ2-3; CDR3aa: CATSRDYGESGTDTQYF; CDR3nt: TGTGCCACCAGCAGAGATTACGGGGAAAGCGGCACAGATACGCAGTATTTT
d_gene: -; abundance: -; v_gene: TRBV4-2; j_gene: TRBJ1-1; CDR3aa: CASSQELAVGVNTEAFF; CDR3nt: TGTGCCAGCAGCCAAGAGCTAGCGGTGGGGGTTAACACTGAAGCTTTCTTT
d_gene: -; abundance: -; v_gene: TRBV19; j_gene: TRBJ1-2; CDR3aa: CASSMVAANPNYGYTF; CDR3nt: TGTGCCAGTAGTATGGTGGCAGCTAACCCTAACTATGGCTACACCTTC
d_gene: -; abundance: -; v_gene: TRBV29-1; j_gene: TRBJ2-5; CDR3aa: CSVALTYQETQYF; CDR3nt: TGCAGCGTTGCACTTACGTACCAAGAGACCCAGTACTTC
d_gene: -; abundance: few; v_gene: TRBV7-3; j_gene: TRBJ2-2; CDR3aa: CASSLLSLGTGELFF; CDR3nt: TGTGCCAGCAGCTTGCTCTCTCTTGGGACCGGGGAGCTGTTTTTT
d_gene: -; abundance: -; v_gene: TRBV5-4; j_gene: TRBJ1-4; CDR3aa: CASSPARGKLFF; CDR3nt: TGTGCCAGCAGCCCCGCAAGGGGAAAACTGTTTTTT
d_gene: -; abundance: -; v_gene: TRBV7-2; j_gene: TRBJ2-1; CDR3aa: CASRPPSRVGEFF; CDR3nt: TGTGCCAGCAGACCTCCGAGTAGGGTGGGAGAGTTCTTC